The 6 T cell receptor beta chains below come from one sample, sequenced in a study of radiation and T cells in renal cell carcinoma. The time point denotes: blood 2 weeks post-SBRT. Noted treatment: 15 Gy SBRT to primary tumor, nephrectomy 4 weeks later. TCRdb's copy holds only in-frame clones and misses some; the assay was immunoSEQ multiplex PCR. This sample yields around 80,000 clones, of which roughly 82% are seen a single time; 5.8% belongs to the top ten. The input for sequencing was blood, taken from a patient whose treatment included radiotherapy and nephrectomy. These receptors were obtained from a man aged 55 to 70 with renal cell carcinoma.

V is TRBV5-1 and J is TRBJ1-2; no definite D call. In germline, CDR1 is SGHRS, CDR2 YFSETQ. V shed 3 bases and J shed 4 bases, with 13 bases lying between them. CDR3 length equals 14 residues. The CDR3 DNA is TGCGCCAGCAGCTCCTCAGGACTCTCCTATGGCTACACCTTC. This codes for CASSSSGLSYGYTF.

This clone was seen once. DNA for the CDR3: TGTGCCAGTATTCAGGGGCGGACCGGGGAGCTGTTTTTT. The encoded protein is CASIQGRTGELFF. The chain uses TRBV19 and TRBJ2-2; D may be TRBD1 (6 bases). This CDR3 spans 13 amino acids. Germline values: CDR1 LNHDA, CDR2 SQIVND (reference sequence). With 7 bases removed from V and 5 bases from J, the gap between germline ends came to 11 bases.

This chain links TRBV9 with TRBJ2-4, with D maybe TRBD2 (6 bases). CDR1 is SGDLS, CDR2 YYNGEE, per germline. This CDR3 spans 16 amino acids. V lost 1 base, J lost 0 bases, and 11 bases lay in between. The CDR3, as DNA: TGTGCCAGCAGCGTACGGGACTCTCAAGCCAAAAACATTCAGTACTTC. Translation: CASSVRDSQAKNIQYF. The full variable domain, in which reference TRBV9 and TRBJ2-4 provide the parts outside the CDR3, is DSGVTQTPKHLITATGQRVTLRCSPRSGDLSVYWYQQSLDQGLQFLIQYYNGEERAKGNILERFSAQQFPDLHSELNLSSLELGDSALYFCASSVRDSQAKNIQYFGAGTRLSVL.

The chain carries TRBV7-9 and TRBJ2-1; 9 bases map to TRBD2. V trimming: 1 base; J trimming: 7 bases; junction bases outside the gene matches: 5. CDR1 is SEHNR, CDR2 FQNEAQ, per germline (reference sequence). This CDR3 is built from 15 residues. CDR3 region: CASSLESGRLNEQFF. In DNA, the CDR3 is TGTGCCAGCAGCTTAGAGAGCGGGAGGTTGAATGAGCAGTTCTTC.

The chain joins TRBV7-4 to TRBJ2-7, with 16 bases aligning to TRBD2. Germline loops: CDR1 SGHVT, CDR2 SQSDAQ. The junction had 7 bases not matched to a gene; V was cut back by 5 bases and J by 9 bases. This CDR3 contains 15 residues. This CDR3 reads CASSQVGLAGGGQYF. The CDR3 nucleotides are TGTGCCAGCAGCCAGGTGGGACTAGCGGGAGGGGGGCAGTACTTC.

This clone showed up just once. The chain employs TRBV6-5 and TRBJ2-7; D not certain. Germline assignment: CDR1 MNHEY and CDR2 SVGAGI. CDR3 length equals 11 residues. Between the trimmed V and J ends, which lost 6 bases and 3 bases, there was a span of 6 bases. The CDR3 nucleotides are TGTGCCAGCAGATCAATCTACGAGCAGTACTTC. Its translation is CASRSIYEQYF.